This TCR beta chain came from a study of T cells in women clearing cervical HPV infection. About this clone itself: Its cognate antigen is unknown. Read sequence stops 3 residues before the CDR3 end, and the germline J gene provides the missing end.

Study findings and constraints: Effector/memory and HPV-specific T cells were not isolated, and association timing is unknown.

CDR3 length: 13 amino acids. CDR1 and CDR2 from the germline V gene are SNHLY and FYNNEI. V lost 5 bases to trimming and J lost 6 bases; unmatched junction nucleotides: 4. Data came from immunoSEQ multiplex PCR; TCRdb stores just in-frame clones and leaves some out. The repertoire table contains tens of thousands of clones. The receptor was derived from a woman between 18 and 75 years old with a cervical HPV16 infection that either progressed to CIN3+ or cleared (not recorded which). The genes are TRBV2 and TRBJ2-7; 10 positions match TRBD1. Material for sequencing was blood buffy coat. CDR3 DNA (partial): TGTGCCAGCAGTTGGACAGGGGGGGGCGAG. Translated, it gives CASSWTGGGE. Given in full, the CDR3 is CASSWTGGGEQYF.